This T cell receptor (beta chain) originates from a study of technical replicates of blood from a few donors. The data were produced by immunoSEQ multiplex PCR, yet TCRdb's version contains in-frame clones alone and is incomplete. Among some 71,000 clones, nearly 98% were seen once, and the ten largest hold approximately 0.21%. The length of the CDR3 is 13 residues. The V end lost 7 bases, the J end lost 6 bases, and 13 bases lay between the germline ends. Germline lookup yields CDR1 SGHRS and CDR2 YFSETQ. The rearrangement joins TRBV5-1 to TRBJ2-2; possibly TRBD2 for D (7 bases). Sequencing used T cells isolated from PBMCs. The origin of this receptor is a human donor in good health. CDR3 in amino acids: CASGGGAAGELFF. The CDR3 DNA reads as TGCGCCAGCGGTGGGGGGGCCGCCGGGGAGCTGTTTTTT.